This TCR beta chain was recovered during a study of T cell changes during pregnancy in multiple sclerosis. With 6 bases removed from V and 7 bases from J, the gap between germline ends came to 18 bases. The germline CDR1 and CDR2 sequences are MNHEY and SVGAGI. CDR3 size: 14 residues. Using immunoSEQ multiplex PCR, the repertoire was profiled, and TCRdb retains in-frame clones only, with some absent. This table has more than 65,000 clones, 85% to 90% appearing once. The sequenced sample was peripheral blood, obtained after pregnancy. This TCR was recovered from a female donor in good health, enrolled as a control in a pregnancy study. The chain joins TRBV6-5 to TRBJ2-5; possibly TRBD2 for D (7 bases). The CDR3: CASSQGTTEGTQYF. CDR3 nucleotide sequence: TGTGCCAGCAGCCAGGGGACTACTGAGGGGACCCAGTACTTC.